This TCR beta chain was retrieved from a study of cytomegalovirus exposure and HLA in healthy donors (dated by TCRdb to between 2016 and 2019). At the level of the whole study: An earlier analysis of several hundred of the donors reported more than 250 Gb of sequence data and some 100 million unique TCR beta sequences from 190 million or so T cells. The T cell repertoires of several hundred subjects were profiled by immunosequencing and related to cytomegalovirus serostatus. Besides the first cohort of some 670 subjects, a separate validation cohort made up of 120 different subjects was used. All discovery cohort repertoires had been generated on a single sequencing platform. Donor age, sex, ethnicity and CMV serostatus were compiled alongside the repertoire data. HLA typing covered class I and class II loci at four-digit resolution. Roughly 320 gigabases of sequencing data and 91 million or so unique TCR sequences made up an early release that covered 500 to 650 HLA-typed donors. The study aimed to test whether signatures of past pathogen exposure could be identified by cataloging public T cell receptors. Four to six DR-DQ haplotypes were handled as single units for association and clustering, since linkage in the cohort was strong. To study patterns of TCR occurrence, a later analysis re-analyzed previously published TCR beta repertoires from 600 to 750 donors and added high-resolution HLA genotyping. In a later genetic analysis, genome-wide SNP genotypes for about 60% of the 666 donors were used, and that subset was treated as a discovery cohort. To decide whether each TCR beta V gene segment behaved as functional or pseudogenic, an earlier analysis of fewer than 750 of the donors relied on high-throughput TCR beta sequencing. Of the roughly 410 genotyped donors, more than 75% were placed in the genetic ancestry cluster associated with self-reported Caucasian donors. Among a few hundred genotyped donors of the cohort, an average of approximately 240,000 unique TCR beta nucleotide sequences were sequenced per donor, roughly 20% of them non-productive. Typing coverage differed by locus: A, B, C, DRB1 and DQB1 were typed in roughly 629-630 donors, DQA1 in approximately 520, DPA1 in 600 to 610, and DPB1 in 450 to 490. The study combined high-throughput TCR immunosequencing, statistical association of individual TCRs with disease status, and machine learning to predict cytomegalovirus infection status. The later analysis used no new phenotypic data to find candidate immune exposures, relying instead on TCR beta sequences and their occurrence across donors. The full study reports these points: A further reported finding was that TCR beta sequences accurately predicted the HLA-A and HLA-B alleles for most subjects in the first cohort. The classifier was reported to diagnose cytomegalovirus status with high specificity and sensitivity in both the original and validation cohorts. The sequencing pipeline was judged likely to have produced a cluster of highly shared sequence variants as a technical artifact. Sequencing depth was assumed to be roughly uniform across donors in the presence/absence analyses, though that assumption may not hold. In this cohort, only TCR beta chains were sequenced, and detectable features were limited by the absence of alpha or paired-chain data. Compared with equally common non-associated chains, HLA-associated TCR beta chains in a later analysis were more clonally expanded and had lower generation probabilities. Across donors, most TCR sequences were observed very rarely, whereas some public TCRs were present in many individuals. In an earlier analysis of more than 500 of the donors, most TCR beta V segments appeared in productive rearrangements about 90% or about 30% of the time, broadly matching IMGT annotations. Specific HLA alleles were associated with over 15,000 TCR beta sequences at a false discovery rate of 0.05 in a later analysis. Linkage disequilibrium might explain the correlated functional status among segregating V segments, but an unknown experimental factor could not be excluded. For the cohort, immune exposure information was limited to CMV serostatus. Compared with the approximately 600-donor mean, donors in an Asian-associated ancestry cluster had fewer N-insertions in productive TCRs, according to a later genetic analysis. The study listed over 150 TCR beta chains as associated with cytomegalovirus. A later analysis found that most CMV-associated TCR beta chains appeared HLA-restricted, with HLA associations seemingly driven largely by CMV exposure. Because the 87-base-pair reads could not distinguish some IMGT-functional V segments, including TRBV6-2 and TRBV6-3, those segments were excluded. It was suggested by the authors that the approach could potentially be generalized to other disease states and immunological phenotypes. Because counts were too low, seventeen rarely observed V segments, including chromosome 9 orphons, were left out of the earlier analysis of over 550 of the donors. HLA typing was unavailable for some donors at each locus, so association tests used only the typed subset. Several of the top co-occurrence clusters appeared to be linked to parvovirus B19, influenza, CMV and Epstein-Barr virus, according to a later analysis. A few of the identified cytomegalovirus-associated TCR beta chains were confirmed in vitro to be specific for cytomegalovirus antigens. Assigning TCR associations to individual alleles was difficult when HLA alleles, especially DR and DQ, strongly co-occurred. V-gene and J-gene trimming of TCR beta chains was associated with a missense DCLRE1C variant in a later genetic analysis, and the association was replicated in an independent cohort. In a later analysis, the rate of TCR association differed among HLA loci, with DRB1 alleles having the most associated TCRs and HLA-C alleles having the fewest.

Ends trimmed: V by 3 bases, J by 4 bases; bases unmatched to a gene: 14. Taken from the germline V gene (reference sequence), the CDR1 and CDR2 loops are SGHNT and YYREEE. Its CDR3 holds 18 amino acids, cysteine through phenylalanine. Kept here is only the CDR3 DNA, which spans 54 bases and is read in frame from base 1. The cohort was made up of about 610 healthy bone marrow donors. At the time of sampling, all cohort members were nominally healthy, though unrecorded immune exposures were likely present. The donor was CMV seronegative and belonged to the group of 350 or so seronegative cohort members. A peripheral blood sample was provided by each donor, and peripheral blood mononuclear cells were used for TCR beta sequencing. Genomic DNA was extracted from the blood cell samples with the Qiagen DNeasy Blood Extraction Kit. Libraries were built with the immunoSEQ multiplex PCR assay. The multiplex PCR relied on a mix of 60 forward primers for TCR Vbeta segments and 13 reverse primers for TCR Jbeta segments. Amplification of the CDR3 region of rearranged TCR beta genes was performed with a multiplex PCR assay on genomic DNA. The amplified TCR beta libraries were sequenced on the Illumina HiSeq System as 87-base-pair reads. From the authors' description of their analysis: A later analysis tallied 75 million to 95 million unique TCR beta chains across the 666 repertoires, and about 10 million of those chains were shared by two or more donors. To remove PCR and sequencing errors, raw reads were error-corrected and collapsed into unique sequences using a nearest-neighbor algorithm that merged closely related sequences. CDR3 sequences were aligned to IMGT reference sequences to assign V, D and J gene segments. Each retained sequence needed at least a six-nucleotide match to both a V gene segment and a J gene segment. A rearrangement counted as productive if the CDR3 had no stop codons and remained in frame with V and J, and every other rearrangement counted as non-productive. CDR3 was defined by IMGT convention, running from the second conserved V-encoded cysteine to the conserved J-encoded phenylalanine. The earlier analysis of a few hundred of the donors excluded any sequence lacking an unambiguous match to a single V gene segment. An earlier analysis of over 450 of the donors classified V segments as functional when productive rearrangements were above 56.7% and as segregating when the standard deviation between donors was above 5%. A statistical classification framework was built for diagnosing cytomegalovirus status from the catalog of TCR beta chain sequences. In a later analysis, TCR nucleotide sequences were compared against IMGT/GENE-DB human TR gene sequences so that V and J genes could be assigned. Using the TCRdist pipeline, a later analysis assigned CDR3 sequences along with most-parsimonious VDJ recombination scenarios. In a later analysis, each TCR beta chain was defined by its CDR3 amino acid sequence together with its V-gene family, and reads without a unique V-gene family were excluded. A later analysis removed 500 to 600 highly shared, low-generation-probability nucleotide sequences to deal with suspected cross-contamination and a sequencing artifact. A later analysis calculated a clonal expansion index for each public chain from normalized within-repertoire ranks of inferred template counts. Generation probabilities in a later analysis came from a VDJ recombination model fitted to out-of-frame rearrangements, and those results were checked against IGoR. Hypergeometric tests were used in a later analysis to score TCR-TCR, TCR-HLA and TCR-CMV co-occurrence, with a repertoire-size bias correction applied to the TCR pairs. In a later analysis, false discovery rates were estimated by permuting HLA or CMV assignments 20 times. In a later analysis, co-occurring TCRs were grouped with DBSCAN, and TCRdist sequence similarity was added when clustering was performed within HLA-allele-positive subsets. Repertoires with fewer than 30,000 or more than 120,000 public chains were left out of co-occurrence clustering, as were roughly five repertoires with anomalous nucleotide sharing. In TCRdb, the immuneACCESS table is reduced to in-frame sequences with V and J assigned. These tables do not hold every clone; where another copy was compared, an unresolved V gene accounts for under half, and the others remain unexplained. The DNA was the basis for D and trimming; V, J and clone size are from that table. This sample comprises over 120,000 clones, about 84% of them detected only once. The top ten constitute about 2.2% of the sample.

This clone was observed a handful of times. Its antigen is not yet known. No base quality values were provided; no much bigger clone lies one nucleotide off. Sequencing was done on a sample of PBMCs. Recombination linked TRBV5-4 to TRBJ1-3, and 9 junction bases match TRBD1. This TCR was sampled from a middle-aged man in good health and CMV-seronegative. Here is the DNA: TGTGCCAGCAGCTCCGCCAGACAGGGGGTCTTGGGCGGAAACACCATATATTTT. Its protein reads: CASSSARQGVLGGNTIYF.